The 28 T cell receptor beta chains presented below share a single source sample, sequenced in a study of control samples from healthy donors and cancer patients. TCRdb keeps only in-frame clones here, not all; method: immunoSEQ multiplex PCR. This table has 210,000 or so clones, approximately 91% appearing once. Material: blood. These TCRs come from a man aged 30-40 years in good health.

The genes are TRBV12-5 and TRBJ1-5, with a weak D call TRBD1 (5 bases). V was trimmed by 8 bases and J by 4 bases, leaving 9 bases between them. CDR1 is LGHNT, CDR2 FRNRAP, per germline. The CDR3 consists of 12 residues. The CDR3 bases are TGTGCTAGTACAGCAGGGAATCAGCCCCAGCATTTT. This gives the protein CASTAGNQPQHF.

The chain couples TRBV11-2 to TRBJ2-7; weak D call: TRBD2 (6 bases). V lost 6 bases and J 1 base, leaving 10 bases between the germline ends. Germline loops: CDR1 SGHAT, CDR2 FQNNGV. This CDR3 contains 13 residues. CDR3 amino acids: CASSFGGSYEQYF. The DNA for the CDR3 is TGTGCCAGCAGTTTCGGGGGATCCTACGAGCAGTACTTC.

The rearrangement uses TRBV6-5 and TRBJ1-2; 8 bases are a match to TRBD1. This CDR3 has 12 amino acids. The germline CDR1 and CDR2 sequences are MNHEY and SVGAGI. V gave up 2 bases and J gave up 7 bases; unmatched junction bases: 0. The CDR3 protein is CASSYDRGGYTF. The DNA of the CDR3 is TGTGCCAGCAGTTACGACAGGGGTGGCTACACCTTC.

The chain recombines TRBV6-1 with TRBJ1-1; the D gene is possibly TRBD1 (6 bases). V lost 1 base and J 2 bases, leaving 14 bases between the germline ends. The CDR3 runs 16 residues. Germline loops: CDR1 MNHNS, CDR2 SASEGT. As DNA, the CDR3 is TGTGCCAGCAGTGAAGGGACAGTCCACCTTAACACTGAAGCTTTCTTT. This sequence encodes CASSEGTVHLNTEAFF.

The CDR3 region has the DNA TGTGCCAGCAGCCCGGGGGCAGGAAGCACCGGGGAGCTGTTTTTT. Translated, it gives CASSPGAGSTGELFF. The chain recombines TRBV7-6 with TRBJ2-2; D is perhaps TRBD1 or TRBD2 (6 bases each). Germline-derived CDR1 and CDR2 are SGHVS and FNYEAQ. V lost 5 bases and J 4 bases, leaving 14 bases between the germline ends. CDR3 length equals 15 residues.

V usage is TRBV14 and J usage is TRBJ1-2; 7 nucleotides align to TRBD1. V dropped 0 bases and J dropped 4; count of bases not matched to a gene: 8. CDR3 length: 16 amino acids. The germline CDR1 and CDR2 sequences are SGHDN and FVKESK. In DNA, the CDR3 is TGTGCCAGCAGCCAAGAGGGAGGGGGCGAGCGCTATGGCTACACCTTC. Its translation is CASSQEGGGERYGYTF.

This sequence joins TRBV27 and TRBJ2-1, with 9 bases fitting TRBD2. The ends lost 1 base at V and 8 bases at J; junction bases unmatched: 15. CDR1 and CDR2 (germline): MNHEY, SMNVEV (reference sequence). The CDR3 runs 18 residues. Here the CDR3 reads CASSLFGGGAPGLDEQFF. In DNA, the CDR3 is TGTGCCAGCAGTTTATTTGGCGGGGGGGCGCCCGGGTTGGATGAGCAGTTCTTC.

The genes are TRBV27 and TRBJ1-5; no clear D. This CDR3 region has 16 residues. Germline CDR1 and CDR2: MNHEY and SMNVEV (reference sequence). Trimming took 0 bases from V and 0 from J, leaving 9 bases between them. CDR3: CASSLSGDYSNQPQHF. CDR3 nucleotides: TGTGCCAGCAGTTTATCAGGAGATTATAGCAATCAGCCCCAGCATTTT.

Worth noting for this clone: This sample also contains other DNA sequences that code for the same CDR3. The V gene is TRBV27, the J gene TRBJ2-2; a possible D gene is TRBD1 (5 bases). CDR3 length: 15 residues. Trimming removed 4 bases from V and 7 bases from J, with 16 bases in between. Germline V lookup: CDR1 MNHEY, CDR2 SMNVEV (reference sequence). CDR3 nucleotides: TGTGCCAGCAGTTCAGGGCTAGTGTTAGTCGGGGAGCTGTTTTTT. Its protein product is CASSSGLVLVGELFF.

J is TRBJ1-4 and V is TRBV19; 8 bases match TRBD1. The CDR3 is 15 amino acids. From germline, CDR1 is LNHDA and CDR2 SQIVND (reference sequence). V shed 5 bases, J shed 6 bases, and the junction held 8 bases outside the gene matches. CDR3: CASSPGQGRYEKLFF. Written as DNA, the CDR3 is TGTGCCAGTAGTCCAGGACAGGGACGTTATGAAAAACTGTTTTTT.

This clone appeared a few times. The chain recombines TRBV2 with TRBJ1-2, with D unresolved. In germline, CDR1 is SNHLY, CDR2 FYNNEI. The CDR3 consists of 14 residues. Trimming took 9 bases from V and 4 from J, leaving 18 bases between them. CDR3 DNA: TGTGCCAGAGACTCTAAGGGTCCCTCCTATGGCTACACCTTC. Protein: CARDSKGPSYGYTF.

The J gene is TRBJ1-2, the V gene TRBV19; TRBD1 might be the D (5 bases). The V gene lost 5 bases and the J gene lost 2 bases, with 12 bases spanning the gap. The germline CDR1 and CDR2 sequences are LNHDA and SQIVND (reference sequence). The CDR3 loop spans 14 amino acids. This CDR3 reads CASSSDTRNYGYTF. In DNA form, the CDR3 reads TGTGCCAGTAGTTCGGACACTCGAAACTATGGCTACACCTTC.

This chain uses TRBV6-5 with TRBJ2-3; 7 bases agree with TRBD2. Germline loops: CDR1 MNHEY, CDR2 SVGAGI. Trimming at V came to 2 bases and at J to 4 bases, leaving 3 bases not matched to a gene. CDR3 length: 14 residues. CDR3 coding DNA: TGTGCCAGCAGTTACAATCGGGGGGCAGATACGCAGTATTTT. It encodes CASSYNRGADTQYF.

The CDR3 sequence: CASSQASGAGGELFF. For the CDR3, the DNA is TGTGCCAGCAGCCAAGCGTCAGGGGCCGGCGGGGAGCTGTTTTTT. The J gene is TRBJ2-2, the V gene TRBV4-2, with D perhaps matching TRBD1 (6 bases). Germline values: CDR1 LGHNA, CDR2 YNFKEQ. CDR3 length equals 15 residues. V was clipped by 1 base and J by 7 bases, with 13 bases between them.

The V call is TRBV11-2, the J call TRBJ2-1; D is possibly TRBD2 (5 bases). In germline, CDR1 is SGHAT, CDR2 FQNNGV. The V and J ends lost 5 bases and 2 bases respectively, with 19 bases between them. CDR3 length: 17 residues. CDR3 in amino acids: CASSGWTPPPPYNEQFF. The CDR3 DNA follows: TGTGCCAGCAGCGGCTGGACTCCACCCCCCCCCTACAATGAGCAGTTCTTC.

CDR3 sequence (DNA): TGTGCCAGCAGTGAAGGACCGGGGGCGAGAGAGCAGTACTTC. It encodes CASSEGPGAREQYF. V gene TRBV6-1 combines with J gene TRBJ2-7; D is perhaps TRBD1 or TRBD2 (6 bases each). Germline-derived CDR1 and CDR2 are MNHNS and SASEGT. V was pared by 1 base and J by 7 bases, with 14 bases between. The CDR3 covers 14 residues.

The rearrangement links TRBV30 to TRBJ1-1; no definite D call. Germline V gene data show CDR1 as GTSNPN and CDR2 as SVGIG (reference sequence). V lost 2 bases and J lost 6, with 13 bases in between. CDR3 length: 13 residues. CDR3: CAWSPRSGAEAFF. Written as DNA, the CDR3 is TGTGCCTGGAGTCCCCGATCTGGGGCTGAAGCTTTCTTT.

V usage is TRBV6-1 and J usage is TRBJ1-1; 7 bases fit TRBD1. Germline V gene lookup returns CDR1 MNHNS and CDR2 SASEGT. Trimming cost V 3 bases and J 5 bases; bases outside gene matches: 6. This CDR3 region has 14 residues. The CDR3 DNA follows: TGTGCCAGCAGTGAGTACGACAGGGCGACTGAAGCTTTCTTT. It codes for CASSEYDRATEAFF.

V and J are TRBV12-5 and TRBJ2-3; maybe TRBD2 (6 bases). V was cut by 6 bases and J by 2 bases, with 15 bases left in between. This CDR3 region has 15 residues. CDR1 and CDR2 from the germline V gene are LGHNT and FRNRAP. CDR3 bases: TGTGCTAGTGGGAAACTGGAGGGGTACACAGATACGCAGTATTTT. This gives the protein CASGKLEGYTDTQYF.

A few counts support this clone. The chain employs TRBV5-4 and TRBJ2-2; 10 bases line up with TRBD2. J gave up 1 base and V 3 bases, and 0 bases lay outside the gene matches. The V gene's germline CDR1 is SGHNT and CDR2 YYREEE (reference sequence). CDR3 length equals 15 residues. CDR3 nucleotides: TGTGCCAGCAGCTGGACTAGCGGGAACACCGGGGAGCTGTTTTTT. Its translation is CASSWTSGNTGELFF. Filled out from reference TRBV5-4 and TRBJ2-2, the complete variable domain reads ETGVTQSPTHLIKTRGQQVTLRCSSQSGHNTVSWYQQALGQGPQFIFQYYREEENGRGNFPPRFSGLQFPNYSSELNVNALELDDSALYLCASSWTSGNTGELFFGEGSRLTVL.

The chain has TRBV7-9 and TRBJ1-3; TRBD1 is a possible D gene (5 bases). The germline gives CDR1 SEHNR, CDR2 FQNEAQ (reference sequence). With 0 bases removed from V and 2 bases from J, the gap between germline ends came to 11 bases. The CDR3 covers 16 residues. CDR3 sequence reads: CASSLAGARAGNTIYF. The CDR3 region has the DNA TGTGCCAGCAGCTTAGCTGGGGCCAGGGCTGGAAACACCATATATTTT.

This chain links TRBV21-1 with TRBJ2-4; no DNA check was done on the table's D call, TRBD1. TRBV21-1 corresponds to a pseudogene. This CDR3 spans 17 amino acids. The CDR3 sequence: CASSTKRRQIAKNIQYF. DNA for the CDR3: TGTGCCAGCAGCACCAAACGCCGACAGATAGCCAAAAACATTCAGTACTTC.

This rearrangement joins TRBV4-1 to TRBJ1-2; D not resolved. The germline gives CDR1 MGHRA, CDR2 YSYEKL. CDR3 size: 18 residues. Trimming took off 3 bases at V and 8 bases at J, with 28 bases between the two ends. The CDR3 DNA reads TGCGCCAGCAGCCATCCCTCGAGGACGGGCAGGAACTACCACGGCTACACCTTC. Its protein is CASSHPSRTGRNYHGYTF.

J is TRBJ2-4 and V is TRBV5-4; TRBD2 matches at 13 bases. The CDR3 has 15 amino acids. With V trimmed by 4 bases and J by 11 bases, 9 bases remained unmatched. The germline CDR1 and CDR2 sequences are SGHNT and YYREEE (reference sequence). CDR3 protein: CASSVTSGGAQFQYF. In nucleotides, the CDR3 is TGTGCCAGCAGCGTAACTAGCGGGGGGGCCCAGTTTCAGTACTTC.

This chain joins TRBV20-1 and TRBJ2-1, with D hard to call. V lost 6 bases and J lost 1, with 4 bases in between. Germline lookup yields CDR1 DFQATT and CDR2 SNEGSKA (reference sequence). CDR3 size: 11 residues. DNA of the CDR3: TGCAGTGCCGCATCCTACAATGAGCAGTTCTTC. Its translation: CSAASYNEQFF.

The chain combines TRBV4-2 with TRBJ2-3; D unresolved. The germline gives CDR1 LGHNA, CDR2 YNFKEQ. V was shortened by 11 bases and J by 1 base, with 13 bases between the two germline ends. This CDR3 comprises 13 residues. CDR3 residues: CASASGGTDTQYF. DNA for the CDR3: TGTGCCTCAGCAAGTGGGGGCACAGATACGCAGTATTTT.

The chain employs TRBV7-9 and TRBJ2-2; the D gene is possibly TRBD2 (5 bases). Trimming removed 5 bases at V and 2 bases at J, with 12 bases between. This CDR3 comprises 15 residues. Germline values: CDR1 SEHNR, CDR2 FQNEAQ (reference sequence). The CDR3 region is CASSPSGLNTGELFF. For the CDR3, the DNA is TGTGCCAGCAGCCCCTCGGGGTTAAACACCGGGGAGCTGTTTTTT.

This chain links TRBV7-2 with TRBJ2-7; D may correspond to TRBD1 or TRBD2 (5 bases each). The germline CDR1 and CDR2 sequences are SGHTA and FQGNSA. The CDR3 totals 14 residues. V was pared by 5 bases and J by 6 bases, with 17 bases between. CDR3 coding DNA: TGTGCCAGCAGCCGGGGCCTGGCCATTAGCGAGCAGTACTTC. This gives the protein CASSRGLAISEQYF.